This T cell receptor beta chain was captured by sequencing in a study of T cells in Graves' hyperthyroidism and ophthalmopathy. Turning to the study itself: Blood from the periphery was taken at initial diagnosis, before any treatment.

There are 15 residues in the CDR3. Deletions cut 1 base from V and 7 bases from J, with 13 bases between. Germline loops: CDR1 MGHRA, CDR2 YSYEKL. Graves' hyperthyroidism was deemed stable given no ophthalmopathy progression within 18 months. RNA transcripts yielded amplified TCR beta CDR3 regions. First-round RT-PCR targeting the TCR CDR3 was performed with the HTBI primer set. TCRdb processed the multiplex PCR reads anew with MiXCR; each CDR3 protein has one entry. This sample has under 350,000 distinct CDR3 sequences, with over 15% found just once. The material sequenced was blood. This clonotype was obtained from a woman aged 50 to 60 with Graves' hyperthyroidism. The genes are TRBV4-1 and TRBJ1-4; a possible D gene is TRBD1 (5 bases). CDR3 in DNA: TGCGCCAGCAGCCAAGCGAGCAGGGATATTGAAAAACTGTTTTTT. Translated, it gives CASSQASRDIEKLFF.